Listed here are 3 T cell receptor beta chains from one sample, sequenced in a study of cytomegalovirus exposure and HLA in healthy donors. The PCR ran on 60 Vbeta and 13 Jbeta primers. The repertoire was sequenced with immunoSEQ multiplex PCR; TCRdb's copy has only in-frame clones and lacks some. The repertoire holds some 100,000 clones, with 75% to 85% as singletons. The sequencing sample was made of PBMCs. The receptor set was obtained from a woman aged 18-30 years in good health and CMV-seronegative.

The chain recombines TRBV28 with TRBJ1-1; the D is unclear. There are 14 residues in the CDR3. Trimming removed 2 bases from V and 1 base from J, with 8 bases in between. CDR1 and CDR2 from the germline V gene are MDHEN and SYDVKM. The CDR3 DNA is TGTGCCAGCAGTTTAGAACACCGGAACACTGAAGCTTTCTTT. Translated: CASSLEHRNTEAFF.

The chain joins TRBV2 to TRBJ2-3, with D possibly TRBD1 on 6 matching bases. CDR3 length: 17 amino acids. Trimming cost V 8 bases and J 2 bases, with 23 bases left between them. CDR1 and CDR2 from the germline V gene are SNHLY and FYNNEI. CDR3 loop: CASPGQTGSKDTDTQYF. The CDR3 DNA follows: TGTGCCAGCCCCGGCCAAACAGGGAGTAAGGACACAGATACGCAGTATTTT.

The rearrangement joins TRBV5-4 to TRBJ2-3; 7 nucleotides line up with TRBD1. Germline assignment: CDR1 SGHNT and CDR2 YYREEE (reference sequence). The CDR3 totals 14 residues. The V and J ends lost 4 bases and 2 bases, in that order; junction bases with no gene match: 4. CDR3 residues: CASSPGQSTDTQYF. DNA of the CDR3: TGTGCCAGCAGCCCGGGACAGTCCACAGATACGCAGTATTTT.